This TCR beta chain was observed in a study of radiotherapy plus CTLA-4 blockade in lung cancer. Study summary: Objective responses were documented in around a sixth of patients, with disease control in just over 30%. General study points: Expansion in blood of tumor-derived TCR clones was seen after radiotherapy plus ipilimumab.

V lost 5 bases and J lost 5, with 11 bases in between. The CDR3 has 13 residues. CDR1 SGDLS and CDR2 YYNGEE come from the germline V gene. Treatment of patients with chemo-refractory metastatic non-small-cell lung cancer consisted of focal radiation plus CTLA-4 blockade with ipilimumab. As concerns this clone: Its matching antigen is unknown.

Profiled with immunoSEQ multiplex PCR; TCRdb holds only in-frame clones, not every one. The table lists just under 45,000 clones, about 70% of them singletons. Here the sequenced sample was peripheral blood, taken from a patient treated with radiotherapy plus ipilimumab. The sequence was obtained from a human donor with non-small cell lung cancer who had a partial response to radiotherapy plus ipilimumab. The V call is TRBV9, the J call TRBJ2-1, with no clear D. The CDR3 sequence is CASSRDWNNEQFF. The CDR3, as DNA: TGTGCCAGCAGTCGTGACTGGAACAATGAGCAGTTCTTC.